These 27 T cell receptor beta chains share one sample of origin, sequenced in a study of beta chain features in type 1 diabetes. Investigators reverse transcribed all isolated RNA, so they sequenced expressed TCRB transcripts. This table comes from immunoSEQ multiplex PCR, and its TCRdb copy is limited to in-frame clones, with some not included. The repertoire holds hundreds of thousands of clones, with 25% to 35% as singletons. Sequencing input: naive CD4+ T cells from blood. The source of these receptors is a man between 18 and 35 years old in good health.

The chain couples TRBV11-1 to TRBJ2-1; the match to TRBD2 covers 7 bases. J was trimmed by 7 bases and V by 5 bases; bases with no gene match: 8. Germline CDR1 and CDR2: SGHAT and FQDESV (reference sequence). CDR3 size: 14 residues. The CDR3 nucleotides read TGTGCCAGCAGCCCTGCTGGACTAGGGAATGAGCAGTTCTTC. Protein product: CASSPAGLGNEQFF. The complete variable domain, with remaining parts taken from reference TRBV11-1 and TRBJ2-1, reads EAEVAQSPRYKITEKSQAVAFWCDPISGHATLYWYRQILGQGPELLVQFQDESVVDDSQLPKDRFSAERLKGVDSTLKIQPAELGDSAMYLCASSPAGLGNEQFFGPGTRLTVL.

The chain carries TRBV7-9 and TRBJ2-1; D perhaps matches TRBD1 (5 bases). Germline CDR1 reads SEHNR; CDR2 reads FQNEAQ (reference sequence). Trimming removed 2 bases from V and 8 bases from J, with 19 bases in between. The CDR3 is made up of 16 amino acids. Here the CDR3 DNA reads TGTGCCAGCAGCTTAATTCTCAAGCCTAGGGGCGATGAGCAGTTCTTC. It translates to CASSLILKPRGDEQFF.

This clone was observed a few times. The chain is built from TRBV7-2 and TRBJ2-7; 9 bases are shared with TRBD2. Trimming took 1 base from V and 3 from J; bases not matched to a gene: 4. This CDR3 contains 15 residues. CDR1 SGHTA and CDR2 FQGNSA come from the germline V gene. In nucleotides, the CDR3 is TGTGCCAGCAGCTTAGGAGCGGGAGGTTTCTACGAGCAGTACTTC. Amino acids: CASSLGAGGFYEQYF.

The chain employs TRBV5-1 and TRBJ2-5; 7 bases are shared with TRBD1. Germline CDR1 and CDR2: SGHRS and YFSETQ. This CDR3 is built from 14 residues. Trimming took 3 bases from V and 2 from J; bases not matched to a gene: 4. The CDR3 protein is CASSWGTAQETQYF. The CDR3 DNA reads TGCGCCAGCAGCTGGGGGACAGCACAAGAGACCCAGTACTTC.

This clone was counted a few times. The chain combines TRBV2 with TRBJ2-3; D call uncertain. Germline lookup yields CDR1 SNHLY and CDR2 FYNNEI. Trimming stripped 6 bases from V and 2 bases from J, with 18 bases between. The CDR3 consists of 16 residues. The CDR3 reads CASSLLGSRNTDTQYF. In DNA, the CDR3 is TGTGCCAGCAGCCTTTTGGGGTCCAGAAACACAGATACGCAGTATTTT.

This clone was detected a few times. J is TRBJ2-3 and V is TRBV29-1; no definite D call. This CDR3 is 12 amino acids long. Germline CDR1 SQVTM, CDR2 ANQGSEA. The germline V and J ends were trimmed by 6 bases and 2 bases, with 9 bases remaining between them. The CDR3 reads CSVRQFTDTQYF. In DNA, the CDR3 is TGCAGCGTAAGGCAGTTCACAGATACGCAGTATTTT.

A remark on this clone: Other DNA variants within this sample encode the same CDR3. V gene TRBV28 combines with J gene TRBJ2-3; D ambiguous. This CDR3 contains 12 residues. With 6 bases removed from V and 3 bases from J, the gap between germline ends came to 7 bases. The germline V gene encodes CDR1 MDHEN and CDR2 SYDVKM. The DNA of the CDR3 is TGTGCCAGCAGCATCTCGACAGATACGCAGTATTTT. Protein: CASSISTDTQYF.

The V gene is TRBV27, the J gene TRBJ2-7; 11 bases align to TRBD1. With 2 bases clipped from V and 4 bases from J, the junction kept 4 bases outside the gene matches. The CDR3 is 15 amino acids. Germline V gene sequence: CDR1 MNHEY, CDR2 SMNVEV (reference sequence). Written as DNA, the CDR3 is TGTGCCAGCAGTTTAAGTGGGACAGGGGGGTACGAGCAGTACTTC. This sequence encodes CASSLSGTGGYEQYF.

The DNA for the CDR3 is TGTGCCAGCAGTCCATCAGGACAGGGGGCTAAAGGCTACACCTTC. It translates to CASSPSGQGAKGYTF. This rearrangement joins TRBV28 to TRBJ1-2, with TRBD1 identical over 11 bases. The CDR3 is made up of 15 amino acids. Germline lookup yields CDR1 MDHEN and CDR2 SYDVKM. V shed 5 bases, J shed 8 bases, and the junction held 10 bases outside the gene matches.

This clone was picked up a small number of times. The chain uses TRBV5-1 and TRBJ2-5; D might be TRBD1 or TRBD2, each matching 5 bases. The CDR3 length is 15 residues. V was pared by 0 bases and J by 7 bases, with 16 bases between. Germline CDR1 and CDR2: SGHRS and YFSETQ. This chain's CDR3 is CASSLVTTGTGTQYF. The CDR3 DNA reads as TGCGCCAGCAGCTTGGTGACAACCGGGACGGGGACCCAGTACTTC.

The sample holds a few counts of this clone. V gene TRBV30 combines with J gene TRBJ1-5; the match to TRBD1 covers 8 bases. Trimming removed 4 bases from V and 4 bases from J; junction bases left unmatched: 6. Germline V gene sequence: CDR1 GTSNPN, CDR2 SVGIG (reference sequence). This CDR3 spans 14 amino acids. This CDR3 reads CAWTGTGFNQPQHF. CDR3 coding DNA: TGTGCCTGGACAGGGACAGGTTTTAATCAGCCCCAGCATTTT.

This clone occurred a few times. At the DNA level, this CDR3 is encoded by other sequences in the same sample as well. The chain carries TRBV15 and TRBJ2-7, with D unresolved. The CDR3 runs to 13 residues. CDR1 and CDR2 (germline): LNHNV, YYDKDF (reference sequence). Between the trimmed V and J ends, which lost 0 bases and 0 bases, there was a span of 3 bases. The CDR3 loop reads CATSRDNSYEQYF. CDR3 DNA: TGTGCCACCAGCAGAGATAACTCCTACGAGCAGTACTTC.

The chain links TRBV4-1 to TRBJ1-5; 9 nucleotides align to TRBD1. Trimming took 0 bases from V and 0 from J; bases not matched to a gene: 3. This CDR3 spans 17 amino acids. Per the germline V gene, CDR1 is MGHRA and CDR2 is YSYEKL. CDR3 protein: CASSQDGTGHSNQPQHF. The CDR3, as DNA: TGCGCCAGCAGCCAAGATGGGACAGGGCATAGCAATCAGCCCCAGCATTTT.

The CDR3 here is CSGLRDGNNEQFF. The CDR3 DNA sequence: TGCAGCGGGCTCCGGGACGGTAACAATGAGCAGTTCTTC. The rearrangement uses TRBV29-1 and TRBJ2-1, with D possibly called TRBD1 or TRBD2 (5 bases each). Germline CDR1 is SQVTM and CDR2 is ANQGSEA. CDR3 length: 13 amino acids. Trimming shortened V by 7 bases and J by 5 bases, and 15 bases separated the two germline ends.

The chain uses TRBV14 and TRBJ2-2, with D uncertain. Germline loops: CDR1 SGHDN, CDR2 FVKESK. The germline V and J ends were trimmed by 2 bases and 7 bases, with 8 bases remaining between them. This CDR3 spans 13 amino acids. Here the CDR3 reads CASSQITYGELFF. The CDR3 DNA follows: TGTGCCAGCAGCCAAATAACCTACGGGGAGCTGTTTTTT. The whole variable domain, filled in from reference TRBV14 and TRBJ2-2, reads EAGVTQFPSHSVIEKGQTVTLRCDPISGHDNLYWYRRVMGKEIKFLLHFVKESKQDESGMPNNRFLAERTGGTYSTLKVQPAELEDSGVYFCASSQITYGELFFGEGSRLTVL.

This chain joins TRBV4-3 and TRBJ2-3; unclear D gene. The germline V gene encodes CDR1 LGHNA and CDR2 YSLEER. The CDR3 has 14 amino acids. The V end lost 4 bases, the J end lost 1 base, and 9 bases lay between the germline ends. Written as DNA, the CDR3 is TGCGCCAGCAGCCCGGACGGAGGCACAGATACGCAGTATTTT. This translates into CASSPDGGTDTQYF.

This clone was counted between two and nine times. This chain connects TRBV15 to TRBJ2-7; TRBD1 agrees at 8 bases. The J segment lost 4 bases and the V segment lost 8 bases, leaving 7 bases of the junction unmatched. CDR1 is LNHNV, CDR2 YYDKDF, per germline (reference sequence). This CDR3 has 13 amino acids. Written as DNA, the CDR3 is TGTGCCACCGGACGGACAGGGAGATACGAGCAGTACTTC. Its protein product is CATGRTGRYEQYF.

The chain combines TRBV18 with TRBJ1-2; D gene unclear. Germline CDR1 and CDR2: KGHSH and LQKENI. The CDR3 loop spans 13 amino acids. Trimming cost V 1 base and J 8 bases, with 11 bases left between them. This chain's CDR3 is CASSPQRREGYTF. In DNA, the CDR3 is TGTGCCAGCTCACCACAGCGACGGGAAGGCTACACCTTC.

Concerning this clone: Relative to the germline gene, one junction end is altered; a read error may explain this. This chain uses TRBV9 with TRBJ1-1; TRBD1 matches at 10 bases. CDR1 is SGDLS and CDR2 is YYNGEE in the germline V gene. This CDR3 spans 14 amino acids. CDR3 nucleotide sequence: TGTGCCAGCAGCACCACCGGGACAGGGGCCCACAAAGTCTTT. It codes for CASSTTGTGAHKVF.

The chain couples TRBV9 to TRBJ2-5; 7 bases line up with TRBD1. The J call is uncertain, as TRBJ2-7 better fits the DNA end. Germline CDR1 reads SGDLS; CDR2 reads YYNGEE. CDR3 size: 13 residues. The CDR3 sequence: CASSPGQIYEQYF. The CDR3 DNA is TGTGCCAGCAGTCCGGGACAGATCTACGAGCAGTACTTC.

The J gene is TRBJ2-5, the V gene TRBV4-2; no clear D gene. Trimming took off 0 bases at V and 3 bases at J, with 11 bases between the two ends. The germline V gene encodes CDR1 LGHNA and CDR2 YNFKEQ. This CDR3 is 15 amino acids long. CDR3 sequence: CASSQDRAAEETQYF. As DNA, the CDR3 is TGTGCCAGCAGCCAAGATCGCGCGGCGGAAGAGACCCAGTACTTC.

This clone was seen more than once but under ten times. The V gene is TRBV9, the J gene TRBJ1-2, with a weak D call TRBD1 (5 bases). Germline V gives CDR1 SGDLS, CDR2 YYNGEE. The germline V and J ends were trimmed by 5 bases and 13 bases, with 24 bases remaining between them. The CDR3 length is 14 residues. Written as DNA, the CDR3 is TGTGCCAGCAGGGAAGCCGGGACGGGACCTGGAGGCACCTTC. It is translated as CASREAGTGPGGTF.

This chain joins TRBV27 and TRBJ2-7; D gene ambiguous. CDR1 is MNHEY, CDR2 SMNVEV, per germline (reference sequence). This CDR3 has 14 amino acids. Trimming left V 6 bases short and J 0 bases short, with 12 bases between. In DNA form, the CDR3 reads TGTGCCAGCAGCCGTCCGGGCCACTCCTACGAGCAGTACTTC. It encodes CASSRPGHSYEQYF.

The CDR3 loop is CASSEAGLAVTGELFF. The CDR3 nucleotides read TGTGCCAGCAGTGAAGCAGGACTAGCGGTCACCGGGGAGCTGTTTTTT. This chain joins TRBV6-1 and TRBJ2-2, with 10 bases matching TRBD2. J lost 4 bases, V lost 0 bases, and 2 bases had no gene match. Germline values: CDR1 MNHNS, CDR2 SASEGT. The CDR3 covers 16 residues.

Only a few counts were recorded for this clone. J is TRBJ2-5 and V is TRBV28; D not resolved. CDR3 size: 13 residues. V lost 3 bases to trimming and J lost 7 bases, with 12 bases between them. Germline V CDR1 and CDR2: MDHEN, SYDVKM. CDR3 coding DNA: TGTGCCAGCAGTTTGAAGGCCCCGGGGACCCAGTACTTC. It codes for CASSLKAPGTQYF.

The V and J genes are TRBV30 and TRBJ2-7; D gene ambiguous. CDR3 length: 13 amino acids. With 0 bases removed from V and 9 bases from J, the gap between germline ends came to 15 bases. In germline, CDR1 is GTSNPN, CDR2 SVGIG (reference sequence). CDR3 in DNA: TGTGCCTGGAGTGTCCAACCGGCGCTTGGGCAGTACTTC. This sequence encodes CAWSVQPALGQYF.

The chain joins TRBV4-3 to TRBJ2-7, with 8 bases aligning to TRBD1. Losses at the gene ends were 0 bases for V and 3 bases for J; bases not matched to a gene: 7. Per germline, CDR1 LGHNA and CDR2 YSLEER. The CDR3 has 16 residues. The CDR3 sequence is CASSQDLAGGYYEQYF. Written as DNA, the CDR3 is TGCGCCAGCAGCCAAGATCTCGCAGGGGGCTACTACGAGCAGTACTTC.